This TCR beta chain originates from a study of CD8 T cells in ankylosing spondylitis. Study observations and caveats: What seemed typical of ankylosing spondylitis blood was a TCR beta motif built from about 8 highly homologous variants.

Library preparation for TCR beta used quantitative 5'-RACE with molecular barcodes. TCRdb reprocessed the 5' RACE reads via MiXCR and lists one record per CDR3 protein. The sample gives around 890,000 distinct CDR3 sequences, over 9.5% of which show up once; 0.51% is in the top ten. On this clonotype: The antigen remains undetermined.

The receptor's source is a male donor with ankylosing spondylitis. The sequencing input was blood, either unsorted or a sorted T cell fraction (not recorded which).

In nucleotides, the CDR3 is TGCGCCAGCAGCAGGGACAGGGATGAGCAGTTCTTC. Translating gives CASSRDRDEQFF. This sequence joins TRBV5-1 and TRBJ2-1; 9 nucleotides match TRBD1. J gave up 8 bases and V 4 bases, and 1 base lay outside the gene matches. The CDR3 spans 12 residues. Germline CDR1 SGHRS, CDR2 YFSETQ.